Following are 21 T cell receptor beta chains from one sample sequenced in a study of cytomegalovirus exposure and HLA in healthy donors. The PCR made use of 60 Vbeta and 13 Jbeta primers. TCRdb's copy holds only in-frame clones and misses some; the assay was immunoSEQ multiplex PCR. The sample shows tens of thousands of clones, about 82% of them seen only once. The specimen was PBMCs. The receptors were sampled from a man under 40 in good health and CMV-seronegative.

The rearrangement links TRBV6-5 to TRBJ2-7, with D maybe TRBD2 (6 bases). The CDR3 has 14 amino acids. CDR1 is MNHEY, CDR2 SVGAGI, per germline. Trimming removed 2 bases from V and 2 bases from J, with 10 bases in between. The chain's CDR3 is CASSYSRGTYEQYF. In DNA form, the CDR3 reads TGTGCCAGCAGTTACAGTCGGGGGACCTACGAGCAGTACTTC.

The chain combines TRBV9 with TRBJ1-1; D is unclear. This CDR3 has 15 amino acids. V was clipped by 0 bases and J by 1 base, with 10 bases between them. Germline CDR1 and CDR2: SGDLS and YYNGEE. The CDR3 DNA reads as TGTGCCAGCAGCGTAGTGGCAGTTCCGAACACTGAAGCTTTCTTT. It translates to CASSVVAVPNTEAFF.

The CDR3 DNA reads as TGTGCCAGCTCCTCCTCCGGGACAGTTTATGGCTACACCTTC. It encodes CASSSSGTVYGYTF. The rearrangement joins TRBV25-1 to TRBJ1-2, with 7 bases fitting TRBD1. There are 14 residues in the CDR3. Trimming at V came to 8 bases and at J to 5 bases, leaving 11 bases not matched to a gene. Germline V gives CDR1 MGHDK, CDR2 SYGVNS.

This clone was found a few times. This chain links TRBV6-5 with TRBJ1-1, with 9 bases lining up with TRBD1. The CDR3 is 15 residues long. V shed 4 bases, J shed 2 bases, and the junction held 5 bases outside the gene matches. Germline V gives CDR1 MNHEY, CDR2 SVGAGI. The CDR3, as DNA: TGTGCCAGCAGTTCGCCGGGACAGGGAAACACTGAAGCTTTCTTT. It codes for CASSSPGQGNTEAFF.

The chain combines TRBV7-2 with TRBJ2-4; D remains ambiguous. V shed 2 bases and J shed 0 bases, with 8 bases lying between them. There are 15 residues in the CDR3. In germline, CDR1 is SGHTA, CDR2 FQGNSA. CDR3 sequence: CASSLSALAKNIQYF. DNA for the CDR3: TGTGCCAGCAGCTTAAGCGCTCTAGCCAAAAACATTCAGTACTTC. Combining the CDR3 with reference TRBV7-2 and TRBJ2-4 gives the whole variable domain GAGVSQSPSNKVTEKGKDVELRCDPISGHTALYWYRQSLGQGLEFLIYFQGNSAPDKSGLPSDRFSAERTGGSVSTLTIQRTQQEDSAVYLCASSLSALAKNIQYFGAGTRLSVL.

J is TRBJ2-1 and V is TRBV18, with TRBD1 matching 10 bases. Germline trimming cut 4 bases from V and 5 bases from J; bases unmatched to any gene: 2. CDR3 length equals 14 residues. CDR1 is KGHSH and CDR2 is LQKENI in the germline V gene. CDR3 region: CASSQDRGHNEQFF. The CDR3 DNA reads TGTGCCAGCTCACAAGACAGGGGGCACAATGAGCAGTTCTTC.

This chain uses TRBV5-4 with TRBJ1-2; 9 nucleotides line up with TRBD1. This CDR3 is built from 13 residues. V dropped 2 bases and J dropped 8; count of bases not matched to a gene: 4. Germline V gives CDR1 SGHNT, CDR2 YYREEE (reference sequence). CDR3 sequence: CASSFRTGEGYTF. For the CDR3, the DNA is TGTGCCAGCAGCTTCCGGACAGGGGAGGGCTACACCTTC.

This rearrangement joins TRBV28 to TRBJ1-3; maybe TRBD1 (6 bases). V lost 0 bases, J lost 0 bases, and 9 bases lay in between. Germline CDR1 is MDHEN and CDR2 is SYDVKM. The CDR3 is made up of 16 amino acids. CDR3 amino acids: CASSLWTGDSGNTIYF. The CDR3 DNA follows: TGTGCCAGCAGTTTATGGACAGGTGACTCTGGAAACACCATATATTTT.

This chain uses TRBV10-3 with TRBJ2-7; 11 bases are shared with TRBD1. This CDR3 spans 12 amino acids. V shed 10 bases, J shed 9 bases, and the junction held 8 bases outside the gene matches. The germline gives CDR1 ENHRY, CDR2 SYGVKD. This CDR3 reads CATAGQGEVQYF. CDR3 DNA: TGTGCCACCGCGGGACAGGGGGAGGTGCAGTACTTC.

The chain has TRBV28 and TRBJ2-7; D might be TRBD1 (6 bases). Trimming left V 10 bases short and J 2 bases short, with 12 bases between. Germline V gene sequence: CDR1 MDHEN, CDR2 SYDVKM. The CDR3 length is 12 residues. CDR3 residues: CATQGTTYEQYF. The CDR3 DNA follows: TGTGCCACCCAGGGGACCACCTACGAGCAGTACTTC.

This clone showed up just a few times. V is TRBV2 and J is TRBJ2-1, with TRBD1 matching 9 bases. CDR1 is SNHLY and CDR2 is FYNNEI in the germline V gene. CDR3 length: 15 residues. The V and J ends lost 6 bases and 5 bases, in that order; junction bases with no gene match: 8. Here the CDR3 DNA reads TGTGCCAGCAGGAGGGGACAGGGTTCAGACAATGAGCAGTTCTTC. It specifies CASRRGQGSDNEQFF. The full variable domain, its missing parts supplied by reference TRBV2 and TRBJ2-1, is EPEVTQTPSHQVTQMGQEVILRCVPISNHLYFYWYRQILGQKVEFLVSFYNNEISEKSEIFDDQFSVERPDGSNFTLKIRSTKLEDSAMYFCASRRGQGSDNEQFFGPGTRLTVL.

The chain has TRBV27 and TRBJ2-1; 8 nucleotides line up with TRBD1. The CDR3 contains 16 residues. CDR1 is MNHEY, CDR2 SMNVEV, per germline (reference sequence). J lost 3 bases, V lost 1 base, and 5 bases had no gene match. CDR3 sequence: CASSLLGTGRYNEQFF. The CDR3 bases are TGTGCCAGCAGTTTATTAGGGACAGGCCGCTACAATGAGCAGTTCTTC.

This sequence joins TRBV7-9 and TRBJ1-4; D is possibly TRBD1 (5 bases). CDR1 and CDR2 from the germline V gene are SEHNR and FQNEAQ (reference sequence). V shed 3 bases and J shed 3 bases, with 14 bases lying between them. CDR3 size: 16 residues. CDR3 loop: CASSFRGGGPNEKLFF. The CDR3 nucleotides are TGTGCCAGCAGCTTCCGGGGCGGGGGACCTAATGAAAAACTGTTTTTT.

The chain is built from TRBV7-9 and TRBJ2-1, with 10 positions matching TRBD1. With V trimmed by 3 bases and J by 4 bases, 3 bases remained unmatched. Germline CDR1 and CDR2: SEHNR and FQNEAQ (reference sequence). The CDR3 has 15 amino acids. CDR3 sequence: CASSLGQGRYNEQFF. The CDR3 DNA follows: TGTGCCAGCAGCTTGGGACAGGGGCGGTACAATGAGCAGTTCTTC.

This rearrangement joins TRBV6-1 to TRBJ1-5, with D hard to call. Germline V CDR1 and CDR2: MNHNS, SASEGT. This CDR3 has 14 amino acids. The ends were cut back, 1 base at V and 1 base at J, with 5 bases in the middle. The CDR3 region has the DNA TGTGCCAGCAGTGAAGGTATAAGCAATCAGCCCCAGCATTTT. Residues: CASSEGISNQPQHF.

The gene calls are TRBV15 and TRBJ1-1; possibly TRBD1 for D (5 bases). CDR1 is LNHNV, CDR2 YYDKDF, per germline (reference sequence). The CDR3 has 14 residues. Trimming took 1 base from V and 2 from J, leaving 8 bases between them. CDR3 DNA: TGTGCCACCAGCAGAGGGGGCCCTAACACTGAAGCTTTCTTT. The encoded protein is CATSRGGPNTEAFF.

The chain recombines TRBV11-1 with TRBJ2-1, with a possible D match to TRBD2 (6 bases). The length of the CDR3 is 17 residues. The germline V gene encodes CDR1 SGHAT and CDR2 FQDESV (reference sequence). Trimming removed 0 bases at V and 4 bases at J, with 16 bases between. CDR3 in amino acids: CASSLAWGDSGYNEQFF. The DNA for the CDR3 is TGTGCCAGCAGCTTAGCATGGGGGGACTCGGGATACAATGAGCAGTTCTTC.

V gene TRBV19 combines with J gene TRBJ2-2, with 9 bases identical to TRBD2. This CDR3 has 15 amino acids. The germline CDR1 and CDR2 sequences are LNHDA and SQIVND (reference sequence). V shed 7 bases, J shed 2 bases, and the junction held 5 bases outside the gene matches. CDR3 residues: CASKGTSLNTGELFF. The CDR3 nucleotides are TGTGCCAGTAAGGGGACTAGCTTAAACACCGGGGAGCTGTTTTTT.

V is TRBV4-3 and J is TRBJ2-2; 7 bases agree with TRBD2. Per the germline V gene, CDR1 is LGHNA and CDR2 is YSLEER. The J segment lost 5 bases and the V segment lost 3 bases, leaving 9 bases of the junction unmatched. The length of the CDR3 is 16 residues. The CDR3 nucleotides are TGCGCCAGCAGCCACAGGGCGGGAGTAGGGACCGGGGAGCTGTTTTTT. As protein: CASSHRAGVGTGELFF.

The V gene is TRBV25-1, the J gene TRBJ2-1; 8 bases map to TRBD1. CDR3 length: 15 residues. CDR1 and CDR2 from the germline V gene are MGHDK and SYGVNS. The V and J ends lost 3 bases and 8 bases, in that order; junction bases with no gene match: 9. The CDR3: CASSDRQGYADEQFF. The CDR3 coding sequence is TGTGCCAGCAGTGATAGACAGGGGTACGCAGATGAGCAGTTCTTC.

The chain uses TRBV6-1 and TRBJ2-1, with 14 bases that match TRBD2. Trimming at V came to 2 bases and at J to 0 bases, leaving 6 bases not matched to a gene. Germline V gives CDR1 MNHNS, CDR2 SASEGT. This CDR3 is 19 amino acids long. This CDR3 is CASSETGLAGVGSYNEQFF. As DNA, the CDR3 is TGTGCCAGCAGTGAAACGGGACTAGCGGGAGTTGGCTCCTACAATGAGCAGTTCTTC.